Listed here is a single T cell receptor (beta chain). This clone was observed a handful of times. This clone's antigen is unknown. The input lacks base qualities; no much larger clone sits a single base away. These data originate in a study of blood T cell repertoires in COVID-19 (TCRdb year 2020). About the investigation overall: Samples covering the acute and convalescent phases of COVID-19 were provided by collaborators in the United States, Italy and Spain. The prospective study material was composed of cDNA or gDNA derived from T cells, B-cell-depleted T cells, or PBMCs. The repertoires were released in a freely available public database meant as a resource for research on the immune response to SARS-CoV-2. The sample metadata nearly always contained a de-identified subject ID, COVID-19 status, age in years and sex. Samples came from the ongoing ImmuneRACE study (first 160 participants) plus 1,254 subjects from 6 global collaborators. Deeply sampled blood TCRbeta repertoires from subjects exposed to, actively infected with, or recovered from COVID-19 were included in the dataset. Where available, HLA class I and class II types were obtained from metadata supplied by the sample provider rather than from assay-based typing.

Each collaborating institution followed its own protocols to collect whole blood in K2EDTA tubes. For TCRbeta analysis, collaborator samples were shipped as frozen whole blood, as isolated PBMCs, or as DNA extracted from either sample type. TCRbeta CDR3 regions were amplified from genomic DNA by means of the immunoSEQ Assay, a bias-controlled multiplex PCR. Concerning the study's data processing: The number of nucleated cells in each sample was estimated from the amplification of reference gene primers within the assay. To quantify the absolute abundance of each unique TCRbeta CDR3 rearrangement, sequence reads were collapsed and filtered. For each sample, productive Simpson clonality was calculated as the square root of Simpson's diversity index over productive rearrangements. Entries here come from immuneACCESS through TCRdb and include only in-frame sequences with V and J called. Some clones fail to appear in such tables; in the studies checked, an unresolved V gene covers under half of the shortfall, and the cause of the remainder is unknown. V and J calls and clone size are copied from that table; D and trimming were computed from the DNA. The sample has roughly 110,000 clones on record, 84% of them singletons. In total, the top ten clones hold about 4% of the sample.

The germline V gene (reference sequence) yields MNHEY for CDR1 and SMNVEV for CDR2. V gives up 3 bases and J gives up 10 bases, and the segment between their germline ends measures 10 bases. Measured from the cysteine to the phenylalanine, the CDR3 is 13 residues long. The retained sequence is limited to the CDR3, 39 bases, with the frame set at the first base. What the research found in general, with its limitations: The quantity of clinical and demographic metadata differed by source and by participant and was supplied without curation.

Specimen: peripheral blood. The TCR originated in a human donor in a cohort sampled during active COVID-19. The sequence is built from TRBV27 and TRBJ1-6; the D gene identity is not certain. The DNA sequence is given as TGTGCCAGCAGTTTTCGAGGTGACTCACCCCTCCACTTT. Translation gives CASSFRGDSPLHF.